These 16 T cell receptor beta chains share one sample of origin, sequenced in a study of blood T cell repertoires in COVID-19. Profiled with immunoSEQ multiplex PCR; TCRdb holds only in-frame clones, not every one. The table has about 380,000 clones, 90% seen once; the top ten hold around 6.3%. The sample was peripheral blood. These receptor sequences come from a man younger than 30 with active or convalescent COVID-19.

The chain uses TRBV5-1 and TRBJ1-1, with 9 positions matching TRBD1. CDR1 is SGHRS and CDR2 is YFSETQ in the germline V gene. This CDR3 is 15 amino acids long. J gave up 5 bases and V 1 base, and 6 bases lay outside the gene matches. The CDR3 protein is CASSLRDRVWTEAFF. The DNA of the CDR3 is TGCGCCAGCAGCTTGAGGGACAGGGTTTGGACTGAAGCTTTCTTT.

The chain has TRBV6-2 or TRBV6-3 and TRBJ1-2; unclear D gene. This CDR3 region has 15 residues. Germline V lookup: CDR1 MNHEY, CDR2 SVGEGT. V was cut by 4 bases and J by 7 bases, with 19 bases left in between. CDR3 bases: TGTGCCAGCAGTTCTGCCGGAGCGACGGCGAGTGGCTACACCTTC. Its protein product is CASSSAGATASGYTF.

The rearrangement joins TRBV15 to TRBJ1-5; TRBD1 is a possible D gene (6 bases). Per the germline V gene, CDR1 is LNHNV and CDR2 is YYDKDF (reference sequence). Trimming took 2 bases from V and 5 from J, leaving 10 bases between them. The CDR3 consists of 14 residues. The DNA of the CDR3 is TGTGCCACCAGCAGACAGGGGAGTCATCAGCCCCAGCATTTT. It translates to CATSRQGSHQPQHF.

The chain recombines TRBV27 with TRBJ1-1, with D perhaps matching TRBD1 (6 bases). V lost 8 bases, J lost 2 bases, and 12 bases lay in between. The CDR3 covers 13 residues. Germline V gives CDR1 MNHEY, CDR2 SMNVEV (reference sequence). DNA of the CDR3: TGTGCCAGCGGTGGGGGCTTCAACACTGAAGCTTTCTTT. Translating gives CASGGGFNTEAFF.

V is TRBV4-1 and J is TRBJ2-3; 9 bases match TRBD2. The V gene end was trimmed by 3 bases and the J gene end by 5 bases; junction bases not matched to a gene: 6. The CDR3 is 15 residues long. Germline CDR1 is MGHRA and CDR2 is YSYEKL. In DNA, the CDR3 is TGCGCCAGCAGCCATTTAGCGGGAGTGGTAGATACGCAGTATTTT. It is translated as CASSHLAGVVDTQYF.

The chain employs TRBV14 and TRBJ2-1; 8 positions agree with TRBD2. The CDR3 covers 14 residues. The V and J ends lost 7 bases and 3 bases, in that order; junction bases with no gene match: 5. Germline V CDR1 and CDR2: SGHDN, FVKESK. CDR3 sequence: CASNAGGIYNEQFF. The CDR3 coding sequence is TGTGCCAGCAACGCGGGGGGCATCTACAATGAGCAGTTCTTC. The entire variable domain, with the rest obtained from reference TRBV14 and TRBJ2-1, is as follows: EAGVTQFPSHSVIEKGQTVTLRCDPISGHDNLYWYRRVMGKEIKFLLHFVKESKQDESGMPNNRFLAERTGGTYSTLKVQPAELEDSGVYFCASNAGGIYNEQFFGPGTRLTVL.

This chain links TRBV7-2 with TRBJ2-1, with 12 bases aligning to TRBD2. This CDR3 is 15 amino acids long. J was trimmed by 5 bases and V by 5 bases; bases with no gene match: 4. Germline V gene lookup returns CDR1 SGHTA and CDR2 FQGNSA. Here the CDR3 reads CASSQTSGGHNEQFF. Written as DNA, the CDR3 is TGTGCCAGCAGCCAGACTAGCGGGGGTCACAATGAGCAGTTCTTC. The variable domain in full, completed from reference TRBV7-2 and TRBJ2-1, reads GAGVSQSPSNKVTEKGKDVELRCDPISGHTALYWYRQSLGQGLEFLIYFQGNSAPDKSGLPSDRFSAERTGGSVSTLTIQRTQQEDSAVYLCASSQTSGGHNEQFFGPGTRLTVL.

The rearrangement uses TRBV6-6 and TRBJ2-7, with 11 bases that match TRBD1. The CDR3 loop spans 14 amino acids. The germline gives CDR1 MNHNY, CDR2 SVGAGI (reference sequence). Trimming removed 7 bases from V and 3 bases from J; junction bases left unmatched: 5. The CDR3 spells CASTPDRGRYEQYF. CDR3 bases: TGTGCCAGCACCCCGGACAGGGGGCGCTACGAGCAGTACTTC.

This chain links TRBV5-1 with TRBJ1-2; the D gene is possibly TRBD1 (5 bases). Per the germline V gene, CDR1 is SGHRS and CDR2 is YFSETQ. This CDR3 has 15 amino acids. Trimming removed 4 bases at V and 3 bases at J, with 16 bases between. Here the CDR3 reads CASSAFLRGDYGYTF. In DNA, the CDR3 is TGCGCCAGCAGCGCCTTTTTGCGGGGGGACTATGGCTACACCTTC.

The gene calls are TRBV6-2 or TRBV6-3 and TRBJ1-5, with 8 positions matching TRBD1. This CDR3 region has 16 residues. Germline CDR1 and CDR2: MNHEY and SVGEGT. V lost 4 bases and J lost 2; bases outside the gene matches: 7. This CDR3 is CASSSIQGAGNQPQHF. The CDR3 region has the DNA TGTGCCAGCAGTTCGATCCAGGGGGCTGGCAATCAGCCCCAGCATTTT.

The chain has TRBV7-2 and TRBJ2-5; TRBD2 matches at 7 bases. Germline V gene lookup returns CDR1 SGHTA and CDR2 FQGNSA. There are 13 residues in the CDR3. Germline trimming cut 5 bases from V and 5 bases from J; bases unmatched to any gene: 5. The CDR3 reads CASSRGGGETQYF. The CDR3 DNA is TGTGCCAGCAGCCGCGGGGGAGGGGAGACCCAGTACTTC.

This chain joins TRBV19 and TRBJ1-1; no definite D call. There are 13 residues in the CDR3. Germline assignment: CDR1 LNHDA and CDR2 SQIVND (reference sequence). Trimming left V 3 bases short and J 1 base short, with 6 bases between. The CDR3 DNA follows: TGTGCCAGTAGTATTTTCGGGAACACTGAAGCTTTCTTT. Residues: CASSIFGNTEAFF.

The chain uses TRBV7-9 and TRBJ2-1, with D uncertain. V was trimmed by 1 base and J by 2 bases, leaving 9 bases between them. Germline V gene data show CDR1 as SEHNR and CDR2 as FQNEAQ (reference sequence). This CDR3 has 15 residues. CDR3: CASSLVLGAYNEQFF. CDR3 sequence (DNA): TGTGCCAGCAGCTTAGTTTTAGGAGCCTACAATGAGCAGTTCTTC.

The rearrangement uses TRBV7-9 and TRBJ2-7, with TRBD1 matching 7 bases. The length of the CDR3 is 15 residues. J was trimmed by 2 bases and V by 1 base; bases with no gene match: 5. Germline lookup yields CDR1 SEHNR and CDR2 FQNEAQ (reference sequence). CDR3 sequence (DNA): TGTGCCAGCAGCTTAGTCGGTGACAGGGCCTACGAGCAGTACTTC. It yields the protein CASSLVGDRAYEQYF. The whole variable domain, remainder taken from reference TRBV7-9 and TRBJ2-7, is DTGVSQNPRHKITKRGQNVTFRCDPISEHNRLYWYRQTLGQGPEFLTYFQNEAQLEKSRLLSDRFSAERPKGSFSTLEIQRTEQGDSAMYLCASSLVGDRAYEQYFGPGTRLTVT.

The chain employs TRBV9 and TRBJ2-1, with 8 bases identical to TRBD2. The V and J ends lost 1 base and 10 bases, in that order; junction bases with no gene match: 7. The CDR3 contains 14 residues. Germline V gene data show CDR1 as SGDLS and CDR2 as YYNGEE. The CDR3: CASSVIGSGTEQFF. CDR3 nucleotide sequence: TGTGCCAGCAGCGTAATCGGTAGCGGGACCGAGCAGTTCTTC.

The chain carries TRBV3-1 (or the pseudogene TRBV3-2) and TRBJ2-1, with 8 bases lining up with TRBD2. CDR3 length: 14 residues. Looked up from germline, CDR1 is LGHDT and CDR2 is YNNKEL (reference sequence). The ends lost 4 bases at V and 6 bases at J; junction bases unmatched: 5. The CDR3 spells CASSPRGTSNEQFF. CDR3 nucleotides: TGTGCCAGCAGCCCACGGGGGACTAGCAATGAGCAGTTCTTC.